This T cell receptor beta chain was observed in a study of blood T cells in healthy people across ages. The authors ran a second PCR of about 6 to 12 cycles using a sample-barcoded 5' primer and a J-beta primer mix. One entry per CDR3 protein, called by TCRdb with MiXCR from the 5' RACE reads. The repertoire consists of some 760,000 distinct CDR3 sequences, with approximately 25% occurring once and the leading ten covering 9.4%. These data are also associated with another study on T cells of mothers and their children.

This TCR derives from a boy aged 5-17 years in good health. The sequenced sample consisted of blood.

The CDR3: CSVRQGADQPQHF. In DNA form, the CDR3 reads TGCAGCGTGAGGCAGGGGGCAGATCAGCCCCAGCATTTT. This chain uses TRBV29-1 with TRBJ1-5, with 8 nucleotides matching TRBD1. The junction had 6 bases not matched to a gene; V was cut back by 6 bases and J by 5 bases. This CDR3 is built from 13 residues. CDR1 is SQVTM, CDR2 ANQGSEA, per germline.